The 5 T cell receptor beta chains below come from one sample, sequenced in a study of T-cell memory formation after mild COVID-19. TCRdb recomputed calls from the 5' RACE reads with MiXCR, one row per CDR3 protein. The sample comprises around 320,000 distinct CDR3 sequences, approximately 19% of which are singletons, and over 20% rests with the top ten. The sample consisted of PBMCs or a T cell subset sorted from them (not recorded which). These receptors were collected from a man aged 18 to 35 who had mild COVID-19 (a few samples of this study predate the infection). Cell type and time point are not known.

This sequence joins TRBV7-6 and TRBJ2-1; a possible D gene is TRBD2 (6 bases). V gave up 1 base and J gave up 8 bases, with 9 bases separating them. Germline V gives CDR1 SGHVS, CDR2 FNYEAQ. This CDR3 comprises 13 residues. DNA of the CDR3: TGTGCCAGCAGCTTAGATGGAGGGTATGAGCAGTTCTTC. The encoded protein is CASSLDGGYEQFF.

This clonotype was found a few times. The genes are TRBV6-2 or TRBV6-3 and TRBJ2-7, with D uncertain. The CDR3 sequence is 15 residues long. Germline CDR1 MNHEY, CDR2 SVGEGT. The V end lost 2 bases, the J end lost 0 bases, and 11 bases lay between the germline ends. CDR3: CASSYALRVSYEQYV. The DNA of the CDR3 is TGTGCCAGCAGTTACGCACTTAGGGTCTCCTACGAGCAGTACGTC.

Ten or more counts support this clonotype. This chain uses TRBV4-1 with TRBJ1-5; D is ambiguous. V was clipped by 2 bases and J by 3 bases, with 5 bases between them. This CDR3 is 13 amino acids long. The V gene's germline CDR1 is MGHRA and CDR2 YSYEKL. The CDR3 protein is CASSQRVNQPQHF. CDR3 sequence (DNA): TGCGCCAGCAGCCAACGCGTCAATCAGCCCCAGCATTTT.

J is TRBJ2-1 and V is TRBV7-6, with D perhaps matching TRBD2 (7 bases). The V end was cut by 5 bases, the J end by 4 bases, with 15 bases between. CDR1 is SGHVS, CDR2 FNYEAQ, per germline. The length of the CDR3 is 15 residues. CDR3 nucleotide sequence: TGTGCCAGCAGCACAGGGTGGGGGGGGTACAATGAGCAGTTCTTC. Protein sequence: CASSTGWGGYNEQFF.

This clonotype has a handful of counts. The V and J genes are TRBV6-5 and TRBJ1-1; possible D gene TRBD1, 5 bases. Germline V gene sequence: CDR1 MNHEY, CDR2 SVGAGI. V lost 9 bases and J 1 base, leaving 15 bases between the germline ends. The CDR3 has 14 amino acids. The CDR3 reads CASPDGTGNTEAFF. CDR3 DNA sequence: TGTGCCAGTCCGGACGGGACGGGGAACACTGAAGCTTTCTTT.